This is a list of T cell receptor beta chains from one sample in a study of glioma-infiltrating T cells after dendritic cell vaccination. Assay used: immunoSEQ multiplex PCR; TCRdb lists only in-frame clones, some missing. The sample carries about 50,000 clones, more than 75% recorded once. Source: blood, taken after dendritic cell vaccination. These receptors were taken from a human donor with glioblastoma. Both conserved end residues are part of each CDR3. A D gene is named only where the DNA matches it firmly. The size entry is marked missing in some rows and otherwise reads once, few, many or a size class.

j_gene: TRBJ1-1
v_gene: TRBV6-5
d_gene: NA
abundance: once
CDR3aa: CASSTGRNTEAFF
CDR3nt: TGTGCCAGCAGTACCGGGAGGAACACTGAAGCTTTCTTT

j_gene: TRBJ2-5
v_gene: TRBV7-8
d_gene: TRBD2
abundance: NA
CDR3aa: CASSSAGGRAKETQYF
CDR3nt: TGTGCCAGCAGCTCAGCGGGGGGGCGAGCAAAAGAGACCCAGTACTTC

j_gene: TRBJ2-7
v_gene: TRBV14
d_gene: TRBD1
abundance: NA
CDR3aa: CASSARPGQGNEQYF
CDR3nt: TGTGCCAGCAGCGCACGACCGGGACAGGGAAACGAGCAGTACTTC

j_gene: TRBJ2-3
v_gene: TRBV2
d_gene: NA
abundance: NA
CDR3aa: CASRGPGDTQYF
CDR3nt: TGTGCCAGCAGGGGTCCGGGGGATACGCAGTATTTT

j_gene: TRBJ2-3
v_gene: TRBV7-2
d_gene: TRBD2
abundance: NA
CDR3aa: CASRTGGASGLTDTQYF
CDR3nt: TGTGCCAGCAGGACGGGGGGGGCTAGCGGGTTGACAGATACGCAGTATTTT

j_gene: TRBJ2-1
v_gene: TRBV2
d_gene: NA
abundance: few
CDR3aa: CASSRGLSSYNEQFF
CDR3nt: TGTGCCAGCAGCAGGGGCCTTAGCTCCTACAATGAGCAGTTCTTC

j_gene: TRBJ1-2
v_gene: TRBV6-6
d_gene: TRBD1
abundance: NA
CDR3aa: CASSDRDRVSYGYTF
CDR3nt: TGTGCCAGCAGTGATCGGGACAGGGTTTCTTATGGCTACACCTTC

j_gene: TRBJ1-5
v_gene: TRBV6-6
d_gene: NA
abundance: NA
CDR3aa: CATSVGAYSNQPQHF
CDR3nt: TGTGCCACCTCAGTTGGGGCGTATAGCAATCAGCCCCAGCATTTT

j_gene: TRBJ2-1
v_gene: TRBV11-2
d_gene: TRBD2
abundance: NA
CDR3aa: CASSLVGTSGGLLF
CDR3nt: TGTGCCAGCAGCTTAGTCGGGACTAGCGGGGGTCTCCTCTTC

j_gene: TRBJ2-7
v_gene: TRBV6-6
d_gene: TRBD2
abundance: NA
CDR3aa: CASSSGLAGGPGQYF
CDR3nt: TGTGCCAGCAGTTCCGGACTAGCGGGGGGGCCCGGGCAGTACTTC

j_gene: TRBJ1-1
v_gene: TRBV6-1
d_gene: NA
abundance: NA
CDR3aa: CASSEARFSYTEAFF
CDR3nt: TGTGCCAGCAGTGAAGCGCGGTTTTCTTACACTGAAGCTTTCTTT

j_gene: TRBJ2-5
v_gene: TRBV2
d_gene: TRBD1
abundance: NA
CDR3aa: CASSWGQGGTETQYF
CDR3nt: TGTGCCAGCAGTTGGGGACAGGGAGGAACGGAGACCCAGTACTTC

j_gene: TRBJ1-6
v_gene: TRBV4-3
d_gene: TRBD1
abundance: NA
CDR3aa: CASRRTGGNSPLHF
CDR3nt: TGCGCCAGCAGACGTACAGGGGGTAATTCACCCCTCCACTTT

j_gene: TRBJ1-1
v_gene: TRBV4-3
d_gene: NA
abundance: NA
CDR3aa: CASSQAPQLNTEAFF
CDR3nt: TGCGCCAGCAGCCAAGCCCCCCAGTTGAACACTGAAGCTTTCTTT

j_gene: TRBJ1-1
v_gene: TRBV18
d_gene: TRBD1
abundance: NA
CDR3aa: CASSPPRQGLNTEAFF
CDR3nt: TGTGCCAGCTCACCACCCCGACAGGGCCTGAACACTGAAGCTTTCTTT

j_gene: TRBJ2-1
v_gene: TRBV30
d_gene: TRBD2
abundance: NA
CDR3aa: CAWSSGLALNEQFF
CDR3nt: TGTGCCTGGAGTTCGGGACTAGCCCTCAATGAGCAGTTCTTC

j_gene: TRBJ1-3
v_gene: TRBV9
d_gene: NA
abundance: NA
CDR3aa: CASGGVGNTIYF
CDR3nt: TGTGCCAGCGGAGGGGTCGGAAACACCATATATTTT

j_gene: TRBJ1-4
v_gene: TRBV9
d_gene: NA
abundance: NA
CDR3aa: CASSVAGSGWEKLFF
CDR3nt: TGTGCCAGCAGCGTAGCGGGGTCAGGTTGGGAAAAACTGTTTTTT

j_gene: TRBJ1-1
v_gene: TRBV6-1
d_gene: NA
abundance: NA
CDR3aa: CASKQVNTEAFF
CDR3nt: TGTGCCAGCAAGCAGGTGAACACTGAAGCTTTCTTT

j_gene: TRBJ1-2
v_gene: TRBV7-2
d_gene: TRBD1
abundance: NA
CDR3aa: CASSLEGQNYGYTF
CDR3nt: TGTGCCAGCAGCTTAGAGGGACAGAACTATGGCTACACCTTC

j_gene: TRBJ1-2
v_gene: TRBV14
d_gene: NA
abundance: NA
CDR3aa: CASSRGSGPVRGYTF
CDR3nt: TGTGCCAGCAGCCGAGGGTCCGGACCAGTACGAGGCTACACCTTC

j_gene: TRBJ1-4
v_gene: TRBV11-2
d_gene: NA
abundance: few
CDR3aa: CASSQRARPITNEKLFF
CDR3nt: TGCGCCAGCAGCCAGAGAGCTAGGCCGATAACTAATGAAAAACTGTTTTTT

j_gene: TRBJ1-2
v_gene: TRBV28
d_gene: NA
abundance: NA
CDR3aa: CASSLVGGYGYTF
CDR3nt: TGTGCCAGCAGTTTAGTAGGGGGCTATGGCTACACCTTC

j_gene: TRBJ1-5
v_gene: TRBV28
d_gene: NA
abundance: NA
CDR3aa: CASGLRKDSNQPQHF
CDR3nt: TGTGCCAGCGGCTTGAGGAAGGATAGCAATCAGCCCCAGCATTTT

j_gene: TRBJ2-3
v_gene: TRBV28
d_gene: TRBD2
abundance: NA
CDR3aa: CASSLSGGEGDTQYF
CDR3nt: TGTGCCAGCAGCCTAAGCGGGGGGGAGGGAGATACGCAGTATTTT

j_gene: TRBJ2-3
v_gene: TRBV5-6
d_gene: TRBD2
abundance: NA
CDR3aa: CASSFPSGGPISTDTQYF
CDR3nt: TGTGCCAGCAGCTTCCCCAGCGGGGGGCCTATTAGCACAGATACGCAGTATTTT

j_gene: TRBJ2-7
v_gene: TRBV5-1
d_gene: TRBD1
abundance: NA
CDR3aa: CASSLGQGFSYEQYF
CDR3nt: TGCGCCAGCAGCCTCGGACAGGGCTTCTCCTACGAGCAGTACTTC

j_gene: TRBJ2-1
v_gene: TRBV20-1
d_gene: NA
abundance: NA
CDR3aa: CSVGVGQQFF
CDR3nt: TGCAGTGTAGGGGTAGGGCAGCAGTTCTTC

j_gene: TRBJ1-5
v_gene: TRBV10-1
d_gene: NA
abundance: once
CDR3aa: CATSIWITGNYSNQPQHF
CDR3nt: TGCGCCACCTCAATTTGGATAACAGGGAACTATAGCAATCAGCCCCAGCATTTT

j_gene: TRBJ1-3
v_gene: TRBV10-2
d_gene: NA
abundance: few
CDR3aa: CASKAGNSGNTIYF
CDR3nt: TGCGCCAGCAAGGCAGGGAACTCTGGAAACACCATATATTTT

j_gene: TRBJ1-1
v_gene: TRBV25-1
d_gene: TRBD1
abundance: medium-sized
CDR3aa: CASSEFRQGTTEAFF
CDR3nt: TGTGCCAGCAGTGAATTTCGACAGGGGACCACTGAAGCTTTCTTT

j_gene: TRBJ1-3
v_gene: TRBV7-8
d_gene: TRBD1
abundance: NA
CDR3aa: CASSSRTGGLPSPGNTIYF
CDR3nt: TGTGCCAGCAGCTCACGGACAGGGGGCTTACCTAGCCCTGGAAACACCATATATTTT

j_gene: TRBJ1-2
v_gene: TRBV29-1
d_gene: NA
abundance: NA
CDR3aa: CSVDGDYTGSNYGYTF
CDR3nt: TGCAGCGTTGATGGGGACTACACAGGGTCTAACTATGGCTACACCTTC

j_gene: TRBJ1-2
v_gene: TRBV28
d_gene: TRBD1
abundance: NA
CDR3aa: CASRRQGAWGYTF
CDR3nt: TGTGCCAGCAGGCGACAGGGGGCGTGGGGCTACACCTTC

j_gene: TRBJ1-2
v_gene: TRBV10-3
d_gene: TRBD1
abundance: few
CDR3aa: CAISESGGSYGYTF
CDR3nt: TGTGCCATCAGTGAGTCAGGGGGCTCCTATGGCTACACCTTC